This is a list of T cell receptor beta chains from one sample in a study of blood T cell repertoires in COVID-19. Clones were read by immunoSEQ multiplex PCR, and TCRdb kept only the in-frame ones, dropping some. The top ten clones hold 1% of a sample with 300,000 or so clones, roughly 87% of them seen once. The material sequenced was peripheral blood. The receptors originated from a man between 50 and 59 years old with active or convalescent COVID-19. Each CDR3 is given with its conserved first and last residue. The order of the fields is clone size, D gene, V gene, J gene, CDR3 protein, CDR3 DNA. The D gene is left open where the match is weak. The listing skips clone size in some rows; elsewhere it reads once, few, many or a size class.

clone_size: NA; d_call: TRBD1; v_call: TRBV28; j_call: TRBJ1-6; cdr3_aa: CASSLPGQGDSPLHF; cdr3_nt: TGTGCCAGCAGTCTACCGGGACAGGGGGATTCACCCCTCCACTTT
clone_size: NA; d_call: TRBD1; v_call: TRBV12-3/TRBV12-4; j_call: TRBJ1-2; cdr3_aa: CASSPWTGSGYTF; cdr3_nt: TGTGCCAGCAGTCCCTGGACAGGGAGTGGCTACACCTTC
clone_size: NA; d_call: NA; v_call: TRBV18; j_call: TRBJ2-7; cdr3_aa: CASSPPRGTTSYEQYF; cdr3_nt: TGTGCCAGCTCACCACCTCGGGGTACGACCTCCTACGAGCAGTACTTC
clone_size: NA; d_call: NA; v_call: TRBV19; j_call: TRBJ2-3; cdr3_aa: CASSMGYGLTDTQYF; cdr3_nt: TGTGCCAGTAGTATGGGGTACGGACTTACAGATACGCAGTATTTT
clone_size: NA; d_call: TRBD1; v_call: TRBV11-3; j_call: TRBJ2-1; cdr3_aa: CASSRRGTGGRDEQFF; cdr3_nt: TGTGCCAGCAGCCGGAGAGGGACAGGGGGCAGGGATGAGCAGTTCTTC
clone_size: NA; d_call: NA; v_call: TRBV3-1/TRBV3-2; j_call: TRBJ1-3; cdr3_aa: CASSRGWNTIYF; cdr3_nt: TGTGCCAGCAGTAGAGGTTGGAACACCATATATTTT
clone_size: NA; d_call: NA; v_call: TRBV9; j_call: TRBJ1-2; cdr3_aa: CASSVEGDDGSSRTF; cdr3_nt: TGTGCCAGCAGCGTAGAGGGGGACGACGGCTCATCGAGGACCTTC
clone_size: NA; d_call: NA; v_call: TRBV7-2; j_call: TRBJ1-1; cdr3_aa: CASSSPMWGAEAFF; cdr3_nt: TGTGCCAGCAGCTCCCCGATGTGGGGGGCTGAAGCTTTCTTT
clone_size: NA; d_call: TRBD1; v_call: TRBV6-2/TRBV6-3; j_call: TRBJ1-2; cdr3_aa: CASSRQGHYGYTF; cdr3_nt: TGTGCCAGCAGCCGACAGGGCCACTATGGCTACACCTTC
clone_size: NA; d_call: TRBD2; v_call: TRBV5-1; j_call: TRBJ2-1; cdr3_aa: CASSLTSGESRIYNEQFF; cdr3_nt: TGCGCCAGCAGCTTGACTAGCGGGGAGTCCAGAATCTACAATGAGCAGTTCTTC
clone_size: NA; d_call: NA; v_call: TRBV4-2; j_call: TRBJ1-6; cdr3_aa: CASSQDPRESPLHF; cdr3_nt: TGTGCCAGCAGCCAAGATCCCAGGGAATCACCCCTCCACTTT
clone_size: once; d_call: NA; v_call: TRBV5-1; j_call: TRBJ2-6; cdr3_aa: CASSLSLSGANVLTF; cdr3_nt: TGCGCCAGCAGCTTGTCACTCTCTGGGGCCAACGTCCTGACTTTC
clone_size: NA; d_call: TRBD2; v_call: TRBV5-1; j_call: TRBJ2-1; cdr3_aa: CASSLFAAGGFNEQFF; cdr3_nt: TGCGCCAGCAGCTTATTTGCAGCGGGAGGGTTTAATGAGCAGTTCTTC
clone_size: NA; d_call: NA; v_call: TRBV28; j_call: TRBJ1-4; cdr3_aa: CASSLRRRVGKLFF; cdr3_nt: TGTGCCAGCAGTTTGCGGCGGAGGGTGGGAAAACTGTTTTTT
clone_size: once; d_call: TRBD1; v_call: TRBV5-1; j_call: TRBJ1-2; cdr3_aa: CASSFNPGQGYGYTF; cdr3_nt: TGCGCCAGCAGCTTTAACCCGGGACAGGGGTATGGCTACACCTTC
clone_size: NA; d_call: NA; v_call: TRBV27; j_call: TRBJ1-2; cdr3_aa: CASSSGHSAGYGYTF; cdr3_nt: TGTGCCAGCAGTTCCGGACACTCCGCAGGCTATGGCTACACCTTC
clone_size: NA; d_call: TRBD1; v_call: TRBV19; j_call: TRBJ2-7; cdr3_aa: CASRDRGRSYEQYF; cdr3_nt: TGTGCCAGTAGAGACAGGGGCCGCTCCTACGAGCAGTACTTC
clone_size: NA; d_call: NA; v_call: TRBV18; j_call: TRBJ1-4; cdr3_aa: CASSPGTVEKLFF; cdr3_nt: TGTGCCAGCTCACCTGGAACAGTCGAAAAACTGTTTTTT
clone_size: once; d_call: TRBD1; v_call: TRBV19; j_call: TRBJ2-3; cdr3_aa: CASSIRGQGGTDTQYF; cdr3_nt: TGTGCCAGTAGTATTCGGGGACAGGGCGGCACAGATACGCAGTATTTT
clone_size: NA; d_call: NA; v_call: TRBV5-1; j_call: TRBJ2-7; cdr3_aa: CASSLFYQPGEQYF; cdr3_nt: TGCGCCAGCAGCTTGTTCTATCAACCCGGCGAGCAGTACTTC
clone_size: NA; d_call: NA; v_call: TRBV7-9; j_call: TRBJ2-1; cdr3_aa: CASSSPGGGSGYNEQFF; cdr3_nt: TGTGCCAGCAGCTCGCCGGGGGGCGGGAGTGGTTACAATGAGCAGTTCTTC
clone_size: NA; d_call: NA; v_call: TRBV3-1/TRBV3-2; j_call: TRBJ2-7; cdr3_aa: CASSFRDTEQYF; cdr3_nt: TGTGCCAGCAGTTTCCGGGACACCGAGCAGTACTTC
clone_size: NA; d_call: NA; v_call: TRBV28; j_call: TRBJ1-2; cdr3_aa: CASSFRRLGGLIGGYTF; cdr3_nt: TGTGCCAGCAGTTTCAGACGGTTAGGGGGTCTAATAGGCGGCTACACCTTC
clone_size: few; d_call: TRBD1; v_call: TRBV18; j_call: TRBJ1-2; cdr3_aa: CASSPTTQGDGYTF; cdr3_nt: TGTGCCAGCTCACCCACCACCCAGGGGGATGGCTACACCTTC
clone_size: once; d_call: TRBD1; v_call: TRBV7-9; j_call: TRBJ1-2; cdr3_aa: CASSLEGAYGYTF; cdr3_nt: TGTGCCAGCAGCTTGGAGGGGGCCTATGGCTACACCTTC
clone_size: once; d_call: TRBD1; v_call: TRBV5-1; j_call: TRBJ1-2; cdr3_aa: CASSSSGTGGGYTF; cdr3_nt: TGCGCCAGCAGCTCCTCCGGGACAGGGGGTGGCTACACCTTC
clone_size: NA; d_call: TRBD1; v_call: TRBV28; j_call: TRBJ1-2; cdr3_aa: CASSGTGGVSSYTF; cdr3_nt: TGTGCCAGCAGCGGGACAGGGGGCGTATCTAGCTACACCTTC
clone_size: NA; d_call: TRBD1; v_call: TRBV30; j_call: TRBJ1-1; cdr3_aa: CAWARQGSTEAFF; cdr3_nt: TGTGCCTGGGCTAGACAGGGAAGCACTGAAGCTTTCTTT
clone_size: NA; d_call: NA; v_call: TRBV9; j_call: TRBJ2-1; cdr3_aa: CASSPRGSGPNEQFF; cdr3_nt: TGTGCCAGCAGCCCCCGAGGTAGCGGCCCCAATGAGCAGTTCTTC
clone_size: NA; d_call: TRBD1; v_call: TRBV7-9; j_call: TRBJ1-2; cdr3_aa: CASSSDRVYGYTF; cdr3_nt: TGTGCCAGCAGCTCGGACAGGGTCTATGGCTACACCTTC
clone_size: NA; d_call: NA; v_call: TRBV7-2; j_call: TRBJ1-1; cdr3_aa: CASSFQGSDTEAFF; cdr3_nt: TGTGCCAGCAGCTTTCAGGGATCTGACACTGAAGCTTTCTTT
clone_size: NA; d_call: NA; v_call: TRBV5-5; j_call: TRBJ2-1; cdr3_aa: CASSLTTEKGYNEQFF; cdr3_nt: TGTGCCAGCAGCCTGACGACAGAGAAGGGTTACAATGAGCAGTTCTTC
clone_size: NA; d_call: TRBD2; v_call: TRBV2; j_call: TRBJ2-3; cdr3_aa: CASSGQLAGRTDTQYF; cdr3_nt: TGTGCCAGCAGTGGACAACTAGCGGGACGCACAGATACGCAGTATTTT
clone_size: NA; d_call: TRBD1; v_call: TRBV6-5; j_call: TRBJ1-2; cdr3_aa: CASRGGTDYGYTF; cdr3_nt: TGTGCCAGCAGAGGGGGGACAGATTATGGCTACACCTTC
clone_size: NA; d_call: NA; v_call: TRBV11-2; j_call: TRBJ2-1; cdr3_aa: CASSLDQRQGGYNEQFF; cdr3_nt: TGTGCCAGCAGCTTAGATCAAAGGCAGGGGGGCTACAATGAGCAGTTCTTC
clone_size: NA; d_call: NA; v_call: TRBV30; j_call: TRBJ1-1; cdr3_aa: CAWSDRPLNTEAFF; cdr3_nt: TGTGCCTGGAGTGACAGGCCGTTGAACACTGAAGCTTTCTTT
clone_size: once; d_call: NA; v_call: TRBV27; j_call: TRBJ1-2; cdr3_aa: CASSLSAGLGYTF; cdr3_nt: TGTGCCAGCAGTTTATCAGCGGGGCTCGGCTACACCTTC
clone_size: NA; d_call: NA; v_call: TRBV4-1; j_call: TRBJ1-3; cdr3_aa: CASSQEGQVSGNTIYF; cdr3_nt: TGCGCCAGCAGCCAAGAGGGACAAGTCTCTGGAAACACCATATATTTT
clone_size: few; d_call: TRBD1; v_call: TRBV6-1; j_call: TRBJ1-6; cdr3_aa: CASSEVGQGSYNSPLHF; cdr3_nt: TGTGCCAGCAGTGAAGTGGGACAGGGTAGCTATAATTCACCCCTCCACTTT
clone_size: NA; d_call: NA; v_call: TRBV6-6; j_call: TRBJ1-1; cdr3_aa: CASSSSTGGWTEAFF; cdr3_nt: TGTGCCAGCAGTTCGTCGACAGGTGGTTGGACTGAAGCTTTCTTT